These 14 T cell receptor beta chains share one sample of origin, sequenced in a study of tissue T cells after allogeneic stem cell transplantation. Measured with immunoSEQ multiplex PCR; TCRdb has only the in-frame clones, and not every one. The table has 7,000 to 8,000 clones, approximately 74% seen once. Material for sequencing was blood. These receptors came from a female BALB/c mouse in good health. For this strain, the MHC haplotype corresponds to H2-d.

Regarding this clone: Gene names are mouse gene names. The CDR3 end lies 1 residue beyond the end of the read and is filled in from the germline J gene. The chain joins TRBV13-3 to TRBJ1-1, with D tentatively TRBD1 (6 bases). CDR3 length equals 15 residues. Germline V gives CDR1 NNHDY, CDR2 SYVADS. V lost 2 bases to trimming and J lost 3 bases, with 14 bases between them. The CDR3 here is CASSDGGREYTEVFF. CDR3 DNA, as far as it was read: TGTGCCAGCAGTGACGGGGGGCGCGAGTACACAGAAGTCTTC.

This clone was detected once. Genes here carry mouse names. The CDR3 is cut off 1 residue early in the read; its end comes from the germline J gene. V and J are TRBV31 and TRBJ1-6; possibly TRBD1 for D (5 bases). TRBJ1-6 is annotated as an ORF whose role is uncertain. Trimming removed 0 bases at V and 4 bases at J, with 7 bases between. The germline CDR1 and CDR2 sequences are GKSSPN and SITVG. The CDR3 extends over 14 amino acids. The CDR3 spells CAWSLPGYNSPLYF. The DNA read from the CDR3 is TGTGCCTGGAGTCTCCCAGGGTATAATTCGCCCCTCTAC.

This clone was seen only once. The gene names given are mouse names. The read ends 1 residue shy of where the CDR3 ends; the end is completed using the germline J gene. The chain uses TRBV16 and TRBJ2-3, with TRBD2 identical over 13 bases. The CDR3 runs 19 residues. J was trimmed by 0 bases and V by 0 bases; bases with no gene match: 6. The germline CDR1 and CDR2 sequences are SGHSA and FRNQAP. The CDR3 loop reads CASSLDGTGGGLSAETLYF. The sequenced CDR3 bases are TGTGCAAGCAGCTTAGATGGGACTGGGGGGGGCCTTAGTGCAGAAACGCTGTAT.

Comment on this clone: Genes and germline come from the mouse. The read ends 1 residue before the CDR3 terminus; that terminus is restored from the germline J gene. The rearrangement uses TRBV20 and TRBJ2-5; 10 nucleotides match TRBD2. The CDR3 sequence is 17 residues long. Germline CDR1 is GFQATS and CDR2 is STVNSAI. The V and J ends lost 1 base and 0 bases, in that order; junction bases with no gene match: 7. The CDR3 reads CGARAPGLGVNQDTQYF. The covered CDR3 bases are TGTGGTGCTAGGGCCCCCGGACTGGGGGTTAACCAAGACACCCAGTAC.

The table lists this clone with a few counts. The gene names given are mouse names. The sequence runs out 1 residue before the end of the CDR3; the remainder is reconstructed from the germline J gene. The chain links TRBV4 to TRBJ1-3, with 10 bases aligning to TRBD1. The CDR3 covers 14 residues. Per germline, CDR1 LGHDT and CDR2 YNNKQL (reference sequence). The ends lost 9 bases at V and 1 base at J; junction bases unmatched: 3. The CDR3 DNA, read in part, is TGTGCCAGTCGACAGGGGGCATCTGGAAATACGCTCTAT. Amino acid sequence: CASRQGASGNTLY. The full CDR3 protein is CASRQGASGNTLYF.

Remarks on this clone: The genes and germline here are from mouse. The observed sequence ends 1 residue before the CDR3 terminus, with the missing tail filled in from the germline J gene. The chain carries TRBV31 and TRBJ2-1, with 8 positions matching TRBD2. The trim removed 6 bases at V and 0 bases at J, leaving 1 base unmatched. CDR1 GKSSPN and CDR2 SITVG come from the germline V gene. This CDR3 comprises 13 residues. CDR3 residues: CACDWGNYAEQFF. The part of the CDR3 DNA that was read is TGTGCCTGTGACTGGGGTAACTATGCTGAGCAGTTC.

A word on this clone: Any gene name here is a mouse gene name. The read terminates 1 residue before the CDR3 end, so the remaining end is supplied by the germline J gene. The chain carries TRBV4 and TRBJ1-4; D is uncertain. Trimming removed 4 bases at V and 4 bases at J, with 1 base between. Looked up from germline, CDR1 is LGHDT and CDR2 is YNNKQL (reference sequence). The CDR3 is made up of 11 amino acids. Here the CDR3 reads CASSFNERLFF. The covered CDR3 bases are TGTGCCAGCAGCTTCAACGAAAGATTATTT.

Remarks on this clone: These gene names are mouse names. The sequenced fragment ends 1 residue before the CDR3 boundary, so the rest is inferred from the germline J gene. The chain uses TRBV19 and TRBJ2-4; 13 nucleotides match TRBD2. The J segment lost 3 bases and the V segment lost 5 bases, leaving 3 bases of the junction unmatched. The CDR3 runs 15 residues. CDR1 FNHDT and CDR2 SITEND come from the germline V gene (reference sequence). The sequenced part of the CDR3 DNA is TGTGCCAGCAGGGACTGGGGGGGCGCGCAAAACACCTTGTAC. It translates to CASRDWGGAQNTLY. The CDR3, in full, reads CASRDWGGAQNTLYF.

This clone was seen once. Each gene name is a mouse one. The CDR3 goes on 1 residue after the read ends, and that part is filled in from the germline J gene. The rearrangement links TRBV13-2 to TRBJ2-4, with TRBD1 matching 9 bases. The V gene's germline CDR1 is NNHNN and CDR2 SYGAGS (reference sequence). This CDR3 has 15 residues. The V gene end was trimmed by 5 bases and the J gene end by 1 base; junction bases not matched to a gene: 5. The CDR3 region is CASGPGQGRQNTLYF. The sequenced part of the CDR3 DNA is TGTGCCAGCGGGCCGGGACAGGGACGTCAAAACACCTTGTAC.

Comment on this clone: The listed genes are named as in mouse. The observed sequence ends 1 residue before the CDR3 terminus, with the missing tail filled in from the germline J gene. The rearrangement links TRBV13-2 to TRBJ1-3; 7 positions agree with TRBD1. The CDR3 sequence is 16 residues long. Germline V lookup: CDR1 NNHNN, CDR2 SYGAGS (reference sequence). The V gene end was trimmed by 3 bases and the J gene end by 0 bases; junction bases not matched to a gene: 6. CDR3 region: CASGVGTESSGNTLYF. CDR3 DNA (partial): TGTGCCAGCGGTGTTGGGACAGAATCTTCTGGAAATACGCTCTAT.

This clone has just one count. These gene names are mouse names. The sequenced fragment ends 1 residue before the CDR3 boundary, so the rest is inferred from the germline J gene. The rearrangement joins TRBV13-3 to TRBJ2-7; D possibly corresponds to TRBD1 (5 bases). The germline V gene has CDR1 NNHDY and CDR2 SYVADS. The ends were cut back, 5 bases at V and 3 bases at J, with 6 bases in the middle. CDR3 length: 11 residues. The CDR3 bases that were read are TGTGCCAGCAGGGACAACTATGAACAGTAC. Translating gives CASRDNYEQY. The whole CDR3 is CASRDNYEQYF.

This clone was seen a few times. Gene and germline names: mouse. Coverage ceases 1 residue before the CDR3 finishes, and the germline J gene fills in the end. This rearrangement joins TRBV13-3 to TRBJ1-4, with D unclear. Germline CDR1 is NNHDY and CDR2 is SYVADS. V lost 2 bases and J 4 bases, leaving 3 bases between the germline ends. The CDR3 is made up of 12 amino acids. Partial CDR3 DNA: TGTGCCAGCAGTGACAACAACGAAAGATTATTT. This sequence encodes CASSDNNERLF. The CDR3 as a whole reads CASSDNNERLFF.

This clone came up a few times. Germline and genes here are mouse. Read data end 1 residue before the CDR3 end; the end is taken from the germline J gene. The V gene is TRBV1, the J gene TRBJ1-4; TRBD1 might be the D (6 bases). With 4 bases removed from V and 3 bases from J, the gap between germline ends came to 6 bases. This CDR3 comprises 13 residues. CDR1 and CDR2 (germline): NSQYPW, LRSPGD (reference sequence). The CDR3 sequence is CTCSGDTNERLFF. The sequenced CDR3 bases are TGCACCTGCAGTGGGGACACCAACGAAAGATTATTT.

This clone was observed a single time. Each gene name is a mouse one. The CDR3 end falls 1 residue outside the read, so it is completed with the germline J gene. The chain carries TRBV2 and TRBJ2-4, with a tentative D call TRBD2 (6 bases). Per germline, CDR1 LGHNA and CDR2 YSYQKL. The CDR3 runs 15 residues. With 2 bases removed from V and 0 bases from J, the gap between germline ends came to 9 bases. Incomplete CDR3 DNA: TGTGCCAGCAGCCAATCTGGGGCAAGTCAAAACACCTTGTAC. Protein: CASSQSGASQNTLY. The whole CDR3 sequence reads CASSQSGASQNTLYF.